The sequence of this T cell receptor beta chain was determined in a study of human T cells and chemical hapten exposure. The germline CDR1 and CDR2 sequences are SQVTM and ANQGSEA. The CDR3 runs 14 residues. With 3 bases clipped from V and 0 bases from J, the junction kept 4 bases outside the gene matches. MiXCR, run by TCRdb on the RACE reads, gives a single entry per CDR3 protein. The data hold roughly 69,000 distinct CDR3 sequences, with about a tenth observed a single time. This clonotype showed up many times. The time point: patch test 2, 6 weeks after DPC sensitization. Described treatment: therapeutic diphenylcyclopropenone sensitization with weekly scalp DPC.

The clonotype comes from a woman aged 45-60 years with alopecia areata. Some clones in this sample may be carry-over from other donors' samples. The chain is built from TRBV29-1 and TRBJ1-1; 7 positions agree with TRBD1. Sequences were derived from whole blood, sampled in connection with sensitization to the hapten diphenylcyclopropenone (DPC). Here the CDR3 reads CSVENTGVNTEAFF. The CDR3 nucleotides are TGCAGCGTTGAGAATACAGGGGTGAACACTGAAGCTTTCTTT.